These 9 T cell receptor beta chains share one sample of origin, sequenced in a study of CD8 T cells in Susac syndrome. A quantity of roughly 0.5 to 1 ug RNA underwent reverse transcription using random hexamers. TCRdb reanalysed the immunoSEQ multiplex PCR reads using MiXCR and keeps one entry per CDR3 protein. The data contain fewer than 80,000 distinct CDR3 sequences, about 95% of them singletons. Source material: CD8+ T cells from PBMCs. The source is a human donor in good health.

The DNA for the CDR3 is TGCGCCAGCAGCCAAACTCACAGGGCCGGGAACATTCAGTACTTC. This encodes CASSQTHRAGNIQYF. The J gene is TRBJ2-4, the V gene TRBV4-3; tentative D call: TRBD1 (6 bases). V was clipped by 2 bases and J by 7 bases, with 15 bases between them. CDR3 length: 15 amino acids. Germline CDR1 is LGHNA and CDR2 is YSLEER.

The chain couples TRBV19 to TRBJ2-1; D is possibly TRBD2 (5 bases). CDR3 size: 16 residues. V dropped 7 bases and J dropped 0 bases, with 16 bases sitting between them. Germline V gene lookup returns CDR1 LNHDA and CDR2 SQIVND (reference sequence). The CDR3 bases are TGTGCCAGTAAGGCCCCGGGGTCAAGCTCCTACAATGAGCAGTTCTTC. The encoded protein is CASKAPGSSSYNEQFF.

This clonotype was recorded once. The gene calls are TRBV29-1 and TRBJ1-1; D gene uncertain. V lost 2 bases, J lost 4 bases, and 5 bases lay in between. The CDR3 is 11 amino acids. CDR1 is SQVTM, CDR2 ANQGSEA, per germline. In DNA, the CDR3 is TGCAGCGTTGAATTAGGCACTGAAGCTTTCTTT. Encoded protein: CSVELGTEAFF.

The V gene is TRBV3-1, the J gene TRBJ1-4; no clear D gene. Germline loops: CDR1 LGHDT, CDR2 YNNKEL (reference sequence). V shed 8 bases and J shed 5 bases, with 12 bases lying between them. The CDR3 consists of 13 residues. CDR3 sequence: CASGAETNEKLFF. The CDR3 nucleotides read TGTGCCAGCGGCGCAGAAACGAATGAAAAACTGTTTTTT.

On this clonotype: The conserved phenylalanine or tryptophan normally closing the CDR3 is absent here, so this likely arose from a read error. The chain couples TRBV23-1 to TRBJ2-7; D call uncertain. TRBV23-1 is classed as an ORF, of uncertain function. V was pared by 4 bases and J by 0 bases, with 16 bases between. This CDR3 is built from 16 residues. Here the CDR3 reads CASSPPEAVSSYEQYI. CDR3 bases: TGCGCCAGCAGTCCTCCCGAGGCGGTGAGCTCCTACGAGCAGTACATC.

This clonotype was observed a few times. V and J are TRBV29-1 and TRBJ2-7; D is possibly TRBD1 or TRBD2 (6 bases each). The V gene's germline CDR1 is SQVTM and CDR2 ANQGSEA. V was trimmed by 2 bases and J by 5 bases, leaving 16 bases between them. The CDR3 runs to 14 residues. This CDR3 is CSVEIRGRFDEQYF. The CDR3 DNA follows: TGCAGCGTTGAAATCCGGGGGCGGTTTGACGAGCAGTACTTC.

The chain is built from TRBV7-9 and TRBJ1-5; D ambiguous. V shed 1 base and J shed 0 bases, with 19 bases lying between them. The CDR3 has 19 amino acids. Germline CDR1 and CDR2: SEHNR and FQNEAQ (reference sequence). The chain's CDR3 is CASSLGLGAPEYSNQPQHF. The CDR3 DNA is TGTGCCAGCAGCTTAGGGTTGGGAGCGCCGGAGTATAGCAATCAGCCCCAGCATTTT.

The V and J genes are TRBV27 and TRBJ2-3; D gene uncertain. CDR1 is MNHEY and CDR2 is SMNVEV in the germline V gene (reference sequence). V was clipped by 6 bases and J by 5 bases, with 6 bases between them. The CDR3 is 11 residues long. The CDR3 bases are TGTGCCAGCAGCCTACAAGATACGCAGTATTTT. It is translated as CASSLQDTQYF.

This chain joins TRBV9 and TRBJ1-5, with D possibly TRBD1 on 6 matching bases. Trimming took off 2 bases at V and 6 bases at J, with 9 bases between the two ends. CDR3 length: 13 amino acids. Germline-derived CDR1 and CDR2 are SGDLS and YYNGEE. The CDR3 nucleotides are TGTGCCAGCAGCGTCGACAGGACTCAGCCCCAGCATTTT. Translation gives CASSVDRTQPQHF. The full variable domain, in which reference TRBV9 and TRBJ1-5 provide the parts outside the CDR3, is DSGVTQTPKHLITATGQRVTLRCSPRSGDLSVYWYQQSLDQGLQFLIQYYNGEERAKGNILERFSAQQFPDLHSELNLSSLELGDSALYFCASSVDRTQPQHFGDGTRLSIL.